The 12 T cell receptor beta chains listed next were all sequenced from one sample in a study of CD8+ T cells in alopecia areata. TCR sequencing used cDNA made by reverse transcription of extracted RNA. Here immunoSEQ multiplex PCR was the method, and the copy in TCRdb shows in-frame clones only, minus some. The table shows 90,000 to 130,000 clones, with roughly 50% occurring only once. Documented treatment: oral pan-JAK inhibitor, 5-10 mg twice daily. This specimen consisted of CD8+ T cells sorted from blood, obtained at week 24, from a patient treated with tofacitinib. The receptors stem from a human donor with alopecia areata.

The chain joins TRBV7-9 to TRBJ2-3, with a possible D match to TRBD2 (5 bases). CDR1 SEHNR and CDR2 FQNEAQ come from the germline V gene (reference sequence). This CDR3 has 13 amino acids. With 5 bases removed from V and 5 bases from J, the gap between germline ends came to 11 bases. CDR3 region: CASSHPRGDTQYF. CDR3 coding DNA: TGTGCCAGCAGCCACCCTCGGGGAGATACGCAGTATTTT.

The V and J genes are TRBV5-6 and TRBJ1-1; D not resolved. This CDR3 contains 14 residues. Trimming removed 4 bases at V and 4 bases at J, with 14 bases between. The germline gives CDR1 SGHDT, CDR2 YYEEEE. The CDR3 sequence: CASSPPAKVTEAFF. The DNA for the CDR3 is TGTGCCAGCAGCCCGCCGGCCAAGGTCACTGAAGCTTTCTTT.

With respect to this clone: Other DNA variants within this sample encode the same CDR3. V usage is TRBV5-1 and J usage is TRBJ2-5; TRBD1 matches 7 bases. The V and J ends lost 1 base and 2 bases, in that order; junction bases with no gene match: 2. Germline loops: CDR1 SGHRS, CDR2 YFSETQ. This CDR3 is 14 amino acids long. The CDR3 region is CASSLMGQQETQYF. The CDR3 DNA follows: TGCGCCAGCAGCTTGATGGGACAGCAAGAGACCCAGTACTTC.

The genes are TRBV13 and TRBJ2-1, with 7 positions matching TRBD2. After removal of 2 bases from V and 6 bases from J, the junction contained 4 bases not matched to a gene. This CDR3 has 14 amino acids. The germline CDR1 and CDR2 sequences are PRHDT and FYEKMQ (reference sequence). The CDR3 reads CASSLTSEANEQFF. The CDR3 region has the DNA TGTGCCAGCAGCTTAACTAGCGAGGCCAATGAGCAGTTCTTC.

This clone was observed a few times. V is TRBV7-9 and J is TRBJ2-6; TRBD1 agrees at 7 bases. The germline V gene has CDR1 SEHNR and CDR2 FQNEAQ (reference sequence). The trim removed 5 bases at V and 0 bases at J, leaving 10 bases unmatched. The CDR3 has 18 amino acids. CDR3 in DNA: TGTGCCAGCAGCGTAATTCCGGGACAGTCCTCTGGGGCCAACGTCCTGACTTTC. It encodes CASSVIPGQSSGANVLTF.

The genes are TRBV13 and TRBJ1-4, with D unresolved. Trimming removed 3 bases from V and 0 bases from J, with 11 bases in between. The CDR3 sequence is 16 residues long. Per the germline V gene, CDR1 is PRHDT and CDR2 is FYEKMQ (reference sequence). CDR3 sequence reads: CASSLYAVATNEKLFF. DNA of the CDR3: TGTGCCAGCAGCTTGTACGCGGTCGCAACTAATGAAAAACTGTTTTTT.

DNA of the CDR3: TGCGCCAGCAGCTTGTCCGGGGGCGCCGGTTCCGAGCAGTACTTC. This sequence encodes CASSLSGGAGSEQYF. This chain joins TRBV5-1 and TRBJ2-7; the D gene could be TRBD1 or TRBD2 (6 bases each). The CDR3 extends over 15 amino acids. V shed 1 base and J shed 6 bases, with 17 bases lying between them. The V gene's germline CDR1 is SGHRS and CDR2 YFSETQ. Variable domain in full (rest from reference TRBV5-1 and TRBJ2-7): KAGVTQTPRYLIKTRGQQVTLSCSPISGHRSVSWYQQTPGQGLQFLFEYFSETQRNKGNFPGRFSGRQFSNSRSEMNVSTLELGDSALYLCASSLSGGAGSEQYFGPGTRLTVT.

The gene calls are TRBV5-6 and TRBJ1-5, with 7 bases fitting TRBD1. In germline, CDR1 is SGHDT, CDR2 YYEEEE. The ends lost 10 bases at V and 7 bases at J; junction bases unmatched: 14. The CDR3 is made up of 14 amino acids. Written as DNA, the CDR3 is TGTGCCGGCACCCTTTGGCAGGGGGTGCAGCCCCAGCATTTT. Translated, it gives CAGTLWQGVQPQHF.

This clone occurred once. The CDR3 is CSAETGDSYEQYF. The CDR3 DNA reads TGCAGCGCCGAAACGGGGGACTCCTACGAGCAGTACTTC. The V and J genes are TRBV29-1 and TRBJ2-5; TRBD2 is a possible D gene (6 bases). The end of the DNA is better explained by TRBJ2-7, so the J call may be wrong. This CDR3 is built from 13 residues. Per germline, CDR1 SQVTM and CDR2 ANQGSEA.

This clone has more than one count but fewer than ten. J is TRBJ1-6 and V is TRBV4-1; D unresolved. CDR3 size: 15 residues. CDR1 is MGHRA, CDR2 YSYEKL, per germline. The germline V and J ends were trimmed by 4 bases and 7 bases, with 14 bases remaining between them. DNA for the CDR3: TGCGCCAGCAGCCTTGGCAAGGGATTGAATTCACCCCTCCACTTT. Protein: CASSLGKGLNSPLHF.

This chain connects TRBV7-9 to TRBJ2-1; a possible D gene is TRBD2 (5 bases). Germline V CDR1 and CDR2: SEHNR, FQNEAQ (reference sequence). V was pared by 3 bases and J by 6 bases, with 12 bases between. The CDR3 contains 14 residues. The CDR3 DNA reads TGTGCCAGCAGCTTGCCGGGATGGGGCAATGAGCAGTTCTTC. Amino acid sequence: CASSLPGWGNEQFF.

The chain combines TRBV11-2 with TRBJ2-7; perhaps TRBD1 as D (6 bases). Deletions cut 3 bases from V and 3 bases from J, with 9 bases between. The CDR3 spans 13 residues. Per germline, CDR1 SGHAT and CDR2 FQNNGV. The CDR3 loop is CASSLGRGYEQYF. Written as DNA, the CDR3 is TGTGCCAGCAGCTTGGGCAGGGGCTACGAGCAGTACTTC. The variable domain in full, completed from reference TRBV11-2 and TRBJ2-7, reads EAGVAQSPRYKIIEKRQSVAFWCNPISGHATLYWYQQILGQGPKLLIQFQNNGVVDDSQLPKDRFSAERLKGVDSTLKIQPAKLEDSAVYLCASSLGRGYEQYFGPGTRLTVT.